This T cell receptor (beta chain) was captured by sequencing in a study of beta chain features in type 1 diabetes. There are a few counts of this clone. Per the germline V gene, CDR1 is SGDLS and CDR2 is YYNGEE. Trimming cost V 2 bases and J 7 bases; bases outside gene matches: 5. This CDR3 has 15 amino acids. All of the isolated RNA was reverse transcribed, so expressed TCRB transcripts were sequenced. The protocol was immunoSEQ multiplex PCR, while the TCRdb copy is restricted to in-frame clones and leaves out a portion. The data contain 130,000 or so clones, 9.5% to 10% of them singletons. This receptor was identified in a woman aged 40 to 50 in good health. What was sequenced was central memory CD4+ T cells from blood. The chain is built from TRBV9 and TRBJ2-4, with TRBD2 matching 11 bases. The CDR3 sequence: CASSVGLAETNIQYF. The CDR3 nucleotides are TGTGCCAGCAGCGTGGGACTAGCGGAGACCAACATTCAGTACTTC.